The T cell receptor beta chain described here comes from a study of CD8 T cells in ankylosing spondylitis. Whole-study findings and limits: Previously reported in reactive arthritis synovial fluid and blood were some of the motif variants. Typical of ankylosing spondylitis blood, it appeared, was a TCR beta motif of roughly eight highly homologous variants.

This clonotype came up a few times. Its antigen is currently unknown. The CDR3 has 16 amino acids. Deletions cut 0 bases from V and 2 bases from J, with 15 bases between. Germline CDR1 SGHRS, CDR2 YFSETQ. Via MiXCR, TCRdb re-called the 5' RACE reads, giving one row per CDR3 protein. Among roughly 190,000 distinct CDR3 sequences, roughly 12% were seen once, and the ten largest hold approximately 15%. Sequencing used blood, either unsorted or a sorted T cell fraction (not recorded which). This TCR was recovered from a male donor with ankylosing spondylitis or in good health (not recorded which). The chain combines TRBV5-1 with TRBJ2-7; D ambiguous. CDR3 in amino acids: CASSLASDGRTYEQYF. CDR3 nucleotide sequence: TGCGCCAGCAGCTTGGCTTCGGACGGACGGACCTACGAGCAGTACTTC.